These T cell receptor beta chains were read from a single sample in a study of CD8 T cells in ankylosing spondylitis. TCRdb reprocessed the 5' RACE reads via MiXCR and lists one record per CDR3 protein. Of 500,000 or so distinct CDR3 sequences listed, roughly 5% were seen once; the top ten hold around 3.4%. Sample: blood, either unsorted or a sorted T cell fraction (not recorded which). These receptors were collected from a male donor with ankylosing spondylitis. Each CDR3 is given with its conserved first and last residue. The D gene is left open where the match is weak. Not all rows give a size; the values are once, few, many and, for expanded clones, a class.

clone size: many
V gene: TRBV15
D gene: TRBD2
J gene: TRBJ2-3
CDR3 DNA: TGTGCCACCAGGCGGGGGGCAGGGGCAGATACGCAGTATTTT
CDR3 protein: CATRRGAGADTQYF

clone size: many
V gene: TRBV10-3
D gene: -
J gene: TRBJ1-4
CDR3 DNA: TGTGCCATCAGTGAGACGGCCGAAAAACTGTTTTTT
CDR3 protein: CAISETAEKLFF

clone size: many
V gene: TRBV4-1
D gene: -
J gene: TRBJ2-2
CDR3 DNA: TGCGCCAGCAGCCCTCGAGCCTCGAACACCGGGGAGCTGTTTTTT
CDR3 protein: CASSPRASNTGELFF

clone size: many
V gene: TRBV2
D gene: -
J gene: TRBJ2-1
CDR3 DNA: TGTGCCAGCAAGGGGGGTTACAATGAGCAGTTCTTC
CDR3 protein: CASKGGYNEQFF

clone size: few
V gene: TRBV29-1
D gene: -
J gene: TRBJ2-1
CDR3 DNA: TGCAGCGTTCGGGAGACGAATGAGCAGTTCTTC
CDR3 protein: CSVRETNEQFF

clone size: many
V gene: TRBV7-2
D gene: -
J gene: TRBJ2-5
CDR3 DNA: TGTGCCAGCAGCTTCCGGGCAGGAGAGGAGACCCAGTACTTC
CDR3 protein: CASSFRAGEETQYF

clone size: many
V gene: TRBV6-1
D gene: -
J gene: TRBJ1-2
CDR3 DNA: TGTGCCAGCCAACAGGGAGGCGTACGTTATGGCTACACCTTC
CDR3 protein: CASQQGGVRYGYTF

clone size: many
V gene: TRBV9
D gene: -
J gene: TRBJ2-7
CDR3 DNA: TGTGCCAGCAGCAAGGGTCGGAGGGGACCTTACGAGCAGTACTTC
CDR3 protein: CASSKGRRGPYEQYF

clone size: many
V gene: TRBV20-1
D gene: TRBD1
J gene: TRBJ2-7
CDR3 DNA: TGCAGTGCTACGACAGGGGCGACCTACGAGCAGTACTTC
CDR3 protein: CSATTGATYEQYF

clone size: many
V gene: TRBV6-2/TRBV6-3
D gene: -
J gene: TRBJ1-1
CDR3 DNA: TGTGCCAGCAGTTCCCCGGGACGGGGGGGACACACTGAAGCTTTCTTT
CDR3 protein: CASSSPGRGGHTEAFF

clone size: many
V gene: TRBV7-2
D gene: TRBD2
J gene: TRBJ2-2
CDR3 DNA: TGTGCCAGCAGCCTGTTCGGAGCGGGAAGCACCGGGGAGCTGTTTTTT
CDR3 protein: CASSLFGAGSTGELFF

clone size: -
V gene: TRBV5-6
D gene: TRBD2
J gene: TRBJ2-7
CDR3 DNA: TGTGCCAGCAGCTTACGGACTAGCTGGGAGCAGTACTTC
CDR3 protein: CASSLRTSWEQYF

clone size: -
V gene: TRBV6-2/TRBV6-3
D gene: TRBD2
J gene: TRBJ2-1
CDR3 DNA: TGTGCCAGCACTTGGCTAGCGGACTACAATGAGCAGTTCTTC
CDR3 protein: CASTWLADYNEQFF

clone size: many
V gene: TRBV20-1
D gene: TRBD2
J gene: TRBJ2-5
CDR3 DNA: TGCAGTGCTAGAGATTATCGGACTAGCGGGCGCTTGCAAGAGACCCAGTACTTC
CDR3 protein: CSARDYRTSGRLQETQYF

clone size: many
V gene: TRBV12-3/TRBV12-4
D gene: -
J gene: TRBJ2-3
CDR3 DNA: TGTGCCAGCACCAGGGACTCCAGCACAGATACGCAGTATTTT
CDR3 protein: CASTRDSSTDTQYF

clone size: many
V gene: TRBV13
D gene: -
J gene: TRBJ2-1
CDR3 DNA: TGTGCCAGCAGCTATTACCAGGGGGGTGAGCAGTTCTTC
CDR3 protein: CASSYYQGGEQFF

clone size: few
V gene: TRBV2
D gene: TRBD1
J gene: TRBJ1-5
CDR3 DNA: TGTGCCAGCAGTGAGAATCGTGACAGGGTCCTACTTAGCAATCAGCCCCAGCATTTT
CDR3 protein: CASSENRDRVLLSNQPQHF

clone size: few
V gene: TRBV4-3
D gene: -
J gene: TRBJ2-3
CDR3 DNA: TGCGCCAGCAGCCCCGACTTAGATACGCAGTATTTT
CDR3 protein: CASSPDLDTQYF

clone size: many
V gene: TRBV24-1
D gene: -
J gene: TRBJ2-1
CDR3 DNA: TGTGCCACCAGTGATGGGTCAGGGAGGAACAATGAGCAGTTCTTC
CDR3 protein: CATSDGSGRNNEQFF

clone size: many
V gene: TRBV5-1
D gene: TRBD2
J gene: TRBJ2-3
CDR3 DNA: TGCGCCAGCAAGGGACTAGCGGGGGATCCTAGCACAGATACGCAGTATTTT
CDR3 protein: CASKGLAGDPSTDTQYF

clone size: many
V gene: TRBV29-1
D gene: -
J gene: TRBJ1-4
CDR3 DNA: TGCAGCGTATCCTATGCGGGCCCGACGGAAAAACTGTTTTTT
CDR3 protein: CSVSYAGPTEKLFF

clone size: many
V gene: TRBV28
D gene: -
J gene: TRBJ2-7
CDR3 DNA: TGTGCCACCGGGAGCGACTCCTACGAGCAGTACTTC
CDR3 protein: CATGSDSYEQYF

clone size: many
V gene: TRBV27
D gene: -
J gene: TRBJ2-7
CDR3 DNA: TGTGCCAGCAGTTTTGGTGTTAGAGAGCCCTACGAGCAGTACTTC
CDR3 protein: CASSFGVREPYEQYF

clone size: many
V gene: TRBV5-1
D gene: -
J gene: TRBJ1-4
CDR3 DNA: TGCGCCAGCAGCTCGGCGGGGGAAGAGCGCGAAAAACTGTTTTTT
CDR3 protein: CASSSAGEEREKLFF

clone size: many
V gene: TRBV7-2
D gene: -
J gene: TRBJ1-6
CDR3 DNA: TGTGCCAGCAGCTTACACGGGGGGTCTGATTCACCCCTCCACTTT
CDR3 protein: CASSLHGGSDSPLHF

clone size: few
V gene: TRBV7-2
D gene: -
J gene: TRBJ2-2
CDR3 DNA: TGTGCCAGCAGCTTACGAGTTTTTAGTCCCGGGGAGCTGTTTTTT
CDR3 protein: CASSLRVFSPGELFF

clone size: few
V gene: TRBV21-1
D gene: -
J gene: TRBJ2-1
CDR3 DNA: TGTGCCAGCAGCAAAGTGCCGTGGACAGGGGGTTGCTCCTACAATGAGCAGTTCTTC
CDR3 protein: CASSKVPWTGGCSYNEQFF

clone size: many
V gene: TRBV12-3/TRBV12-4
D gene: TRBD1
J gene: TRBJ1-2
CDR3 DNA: TGTGCCAGCATCCCAGGACAGGGGGGTGGCTACACCTTC
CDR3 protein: CASIPGQGGGYTF

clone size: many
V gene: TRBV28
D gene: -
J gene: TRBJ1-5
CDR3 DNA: TGTGCCAGCAGTAGGTGGGAGGTCACGCATTTT
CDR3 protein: CASSRWEVTHF

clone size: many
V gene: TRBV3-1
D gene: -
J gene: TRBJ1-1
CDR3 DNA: TGCGCCAGCAGCCAAACTGGAGACACTGAAGCTTTCTTT
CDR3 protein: CASSQTGDTEAFF

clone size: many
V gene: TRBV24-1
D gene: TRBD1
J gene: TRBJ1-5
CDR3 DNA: TGTGCCACCAGTGATGCCCCGGGACAGGAGAAAGGCAATCAGCCCCAGCATTTT
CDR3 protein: CATSDAPGQEKGNQPQHF

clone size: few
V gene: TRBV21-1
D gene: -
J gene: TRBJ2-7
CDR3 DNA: TGTGCCAGCACCCCGGGGGGGAGCGGATGCTCCTACGAGCAGTACTTC
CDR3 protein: CASTPGGSGCSYEQYF

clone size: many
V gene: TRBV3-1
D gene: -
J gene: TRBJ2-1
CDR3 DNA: TGTGCCAGCAGCCAAGAGTGGTTTGGGGAGCAGTTCTTC
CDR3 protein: CASSQEWFGEQFF

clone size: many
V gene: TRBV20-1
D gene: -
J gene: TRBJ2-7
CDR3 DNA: TGCAGTGCTAGAAGAGATAAGCAGTACTTC
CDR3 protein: CSARRDKQYF

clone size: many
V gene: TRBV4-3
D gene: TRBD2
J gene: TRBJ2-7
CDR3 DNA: TGCGCCAGCAGCCAAGAATTTGCGGGGGAGGCCTACGAGCAGTACTTC
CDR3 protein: CASSQEFAGEAYEQYF

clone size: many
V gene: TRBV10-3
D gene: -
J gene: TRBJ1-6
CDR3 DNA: TGTGCCATCAGTGAGGCGTGGGGTAGTTCACCCCTCCACTTT
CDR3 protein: CAISEAWGSSPLHF

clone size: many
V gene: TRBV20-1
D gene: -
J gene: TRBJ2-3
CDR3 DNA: TGCAGTGCTAAAAGGGGGGGAGCCACAGATACGCAGTATTTT
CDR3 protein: CSAKRGGATDTQYF

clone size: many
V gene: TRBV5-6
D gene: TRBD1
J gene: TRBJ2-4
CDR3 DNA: TGTGCCAGCAGCTCACTAAGAGGACAGGGGTTTCAGTACTTC
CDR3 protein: CASSSLRGQGFQYF